The entry below describes one T cell receptor (beta chain). V gave up 2 bases and J gave up 3 bases; unmatched junction bases: 4. Germline CDR1 and CDR2: SGDLS and YYNGEE. The CDR3 contains 15 residues. This entry comes from a study of a mutant IDH1 vaccine in newly diagnosed glioma. Repertoires were generated with immunoSEQ multiplex PCR, while TCRdb's copy carries only in-frame clones and drops some. Counted here are 98,000 or so clones, about 90% occurring once; the ten biggest clones make up less than 0.65%. As for time point: baseline, week 1 (first vaccination visit). Treatment: pre-vaccination baseline after standard-of-care therapy.

Specimen: PBMCs, collected from a glioma patient treated with radiotherapy, temozolomide or both. V is TRBV9 and J is TRBJ2-3; 9 bases match TRBD2. The receptor comes from a woman aged 50 to 60 with glioma. The CDR3 reads CASSVSGRLTDTQYF. Here the CDR3 DNA reads TGTGCCAGCAGCGTGAGCGGGAGGCTGACAGATACGCAGTATTTT.